The 25 T cell receptor beta chains presented below share a single source sample, sequenced in a study of T-cell reconstitution after alpha-beta-depleted transplantation in children. Preparation of the TCRbeta library used unique molecular identifiers. TCRdb re-called the PCR reads with MiXCR, one entry per CDR3 protein. The table includes about 580,000 distinct CDR3 sequences, 20% to 25% detected once. The sample in question was PBMCs, mostly from graft donor cells, obtained 360 days after TCRalphabeta/CD19-depleted stem cell transplant. The receptors stem from a boy younger than two who had a stem cell transplant for acute myeloid leukemia, so the T cells may come from the graft donor.

The sample holds one count of this clonotype. The chain links TRBV4-3 to TRBJ2-3; D is unclear. The germline V gene encodes CDR1 LGHNA and CDR2 YSLEER. The CDR3 is made up of 14 amino acids. Trimming shortened V by 0 bases and J by 2 bases, and 6 bases separated the two germline ends. CDR3 DNA: TGCGCCAGCAGCCAAGACGGATACACAGATACGCAGTATTTT. Translated: CASSQDGYTDTQYF.

This clonotype was observed many times. This chain connects TRBV5-6 to TRBJ2-2; no clear D. V shed 3 bases and J shed 1 base, with 7 bases lying between them. This CDR3 has 14 residues. CDR1 is SGHDT, CDR2 YYEEEE, per germline. CDR3 sequence reads: CASSYNLNTGELFF. CDR3 bases: TGTGCCAGCAGCTATAATTTGAACACCGGGGAGCTGTTTTTT.

This clonotype was seen a few times. V usage is TRBV20-1 and J usage is TRBJ2-7; D is unclear. In germline, CDR1 is DFQATT, CDR2 SNEGSKA (reference sequence). The CDR3 loop spans 12 amino acids. V lost 4 bases and J lost 6, with 13 bases in between. The CDR3 sequence: CSATLTPSEQYV. Here the CDR3 DNA reads TGCAGTGCTACCCTGACCCCTTCCGAGCAGTACGTC.

This clonotype was seen more than once but under ten times. This chain uses TRBV20-1 with TRBJ2-7; D gene unclear. V gave up 0 bases and J gave up 2 bases, with 14 bases separating them. CDR3 size: 15 residues. Germline assignment: CDR1 DFQATT and CDR2 SNEGSKA (reference sequence). CDR3 DNA: TGCAGTGCTAGAGATAGAGTAGGGCCCACCTACGAGCAGTACTTC. Translating it yields CSARDRVGPTYEQYF.

This clonotype was seen ten or more times. V usage is TRBV5-1 and J usage is TRBJ2-1; 8 bases align to TRBD1. The CDR3 length is 14 residues. Germline V gene data show CDR1 as SGHRS and CDR2 as YFSETQ. The V gene end was trimmed by 4 bases and the J gene end by 5 bases; junction bases not matched to a gene: 5. The CDR3 loop is CASSRGQVDNEQFF. DNA of the CDR3: TGCGCCAGCAGCCGGGGACAGGTGGACAATGAGCAGTTCTTC.

This clonotype was seen at least ten times. This chain connects TRBV4-2 to TRBJ2-4; the D call may be TRBD1 or TRBD2 (5 bases each). Trimming cost V 0 bases and J 0 bases, with 9 bases left between them. The CDR3 has 16 amino acids. Germline lookup yields CDR1 LGHNA and CDR2 YNFKEQ. The CDR3: CASSQDPGLAKNIQYF. The CDR3 coding sequence is TGTGCCAGCAGCCAAGATCCGGGGCTAGCCAAAAACATTCAGTACTTC.

This clonotype was seen many times. The V and J genes are TRBV5-1 and TRBJ1-1, with TRBD1 as a possible D gene (5 bases). Germline values: CDR1 SGHRS, CDR2 YFSETQ. The CDR3 sequence is 14 residues long. Trimming took 2 bases from V and 4 from J, leaving 12 bases between them. CDR3 in DNA: TGCGCCAGCAGCTTACTTCAGGGCGGCACTGAAGCTTTCTTT. It yields the protein CASSLLQGGTEAFF. Combining the CDR3 with reference TRBV5-1 and TRBJ1-1 gives the whole variable domain KAGVTQTPRYLIKTRGQQVTLSCSPISGHRSVSWYQQTPGQGLQFLFEYFSETQRNKGNFPGRFSGRQFSNSRSEMNVSTLELGDSALYLCASSLLQGGTEAFFGQGTRLTVV.

This chain uses TRBV4-1 with TRBJ2-1, with TRBD2 identical over 9 bases. This CDR3 spans 15 amino acids. With 4 bases clipped from V and 3 bases from J, the junction kept 4 bases outside the gene matches. Germline CDR1 and CDR2: MGHRA and YSYEKL. The CDR3 nucleotides read TGCGCCAGCAGCCCTCTAGCGGGGCGCTACAATGAGCAGTTCTTC. Protein product: CASSPLAGRYNEQFF.

The chain has TRBV7-9 and TRBJ1-3; D is perhaps TRBD1 (6 bases). Trimming pared 5 bases from V and 0 bases from J, leaving 17 bases between. The CDR3 has 17 residues. Per germline, CDR1 SEHNR and CDR2 FQNEAQ (reference sequence). The CDR3 sequence: CASSPLGGASSGNTIYF. The CDR3 DNA follows: TGTGCCAGCAGCCCCCTGGGGGGGGCGAGCTCTGGAAACACCATATATTTT.

The chain is built from TRBV20-1 and TRBJ2-1, with D maybe TRBD1 (6 bases). Germline lookup yields CDR1 DFQATT and CDR2 SNEGSKA (reference sequence). V was shortened by 7 bases and J by 16 bases, with 29 bases between the two germline ends. The CDR3 extends over 14 amino acids. DNA of the CDR3: TGCAGTGGGGCTTTTTCGTCTTCGGGACAAACTCGCTTCTTC. As protein: CSGAFSSSGQTRFF.

The DNA for the CDR3 is TGCGCCAGCAGCCAATCGGGGACTAGCGGGGGGACCACAGATACGCAGTATTTT. It yields the protein CASSQSGTSGGTTDTQYF. The rearrangement uses TRBV4-1 and TRBJ2-3, with 15 bases fitting TRBD2. There are 18 residues in the CDR3. V shed 2 bases and J 2 bases; nucleotides not matched to a gene: 5. Germline lookup yields CDR1 MGHRA and CDR2 YSYEKL.

This clonotype showed up many times. The chain is built from TRBV29-1 and TRBJ2-5, with a possible D match to TRBD1 (5 bases). The CDR3 is 12 amino acids. Germline loops: CDR1 SQVTM, CDR2 ANQGSEA. Trimming left V 4 bases short and J 3 bases short, with 9 bases between. The CDR3 DNA reads as TGCAGCGTTGCGCCAGGGAAAGAGACCCAGTACTTC. Translation: CSVAPGKETQYF.

This chain joins TRBV14 and TRBJ2-7, with 8 positions matching TRBD2. This CDR3 contains 14 residues. V trimming: 6 bases; J trimming: 3 bases; junction bases outside the gene matches: 7. The germline CDR1 and CDR2 sequences are SGHDN and FVKESK. For the CDR3, the DNA is TGTGCCAGCAGTCAGGGACTAGGGATCTACGAGCAGTACTTC. It yields the protein CASSQGLGIYEQYF.

This clonotype was detected many times. The V gene is TRBV29-1, the J gene TRBJ1-2; D not certain. Germline CDR1 reads SQVTM; CDR2 reads ANQGSEA. The ends were cut back, 6 bases at V and 5 bases at J, with 16 bases in the middle. This CDR3 is 13 amino acids long. The CDR3 DNA reads as TGCAGCGTGGCCGGCAGGCAGACATATGGCTACACCTTC. Translating it yields CSVAGRQTYGYTF. The complete variable domain, with remaining parts taken from reference TRBV29-1 and TRBJ1-2, reads SAVISQKPSRDICQRGTSLTIQCQVDSQVTMMFWYRQQPGQSLTLIATANQGSEATYESGFVIDKFPISRPNLTFSTLTVSNMSPEDSSIYLCSVAGRQTYGYTFGSGTRLTVV.

The V call is TRBV7-2, the J call TRBJ2-3; D is ambiguous. Germline CDR1 reads SGHTA; CDR2 reads FQGNSA. This CDR3 spans 15 amino acids. V gave up 2 bases and J gave up 2 bases, with 11 bases separating them. CDR3 residues: CASSLPSGDTDTQYF. The CDR3 DNA sequence: TGTGCCAGCAGCTTACCTAGTGGGGACACAGATACGCAGTATTTT. The variable domain in full, with the rest retrieved from reference TRBV7-2 and TRBJ2-3, is GAGVSQSPSNKVTEKGKDVELRCDPISGHTALYWYRQSLGQGLEFLIYFQGNSAPDKSGLPSDRFSAERTGGSVSTLTIQRTQQEDSAVYLCASSLPSGDTDTQYFGPGTRLTVL.

Ten or more counts support this clonotype. The gene calls are TRBV20-1 and TRBJ2-1; TRBD2 matches 7 bases. This CDR3 spans 16 amino acids. The V gene's germline CDR1 is DFQATT and CDR2 SNEGSKA (reference sequence). Trimming took 0 bases from V and 3 from J; bases not matched to a gene: 8. This chain's CDR3 is CSARDWGGGNYNEQFF. Here the CDR3 DNA reads TGCAGTGCTAGAGATTGGGGCGGGGGTAACTACAATGAGCAGTTCTTC.

CDR3 in amino acids: CSARVRARQGGYGYTF. The CDR3 nucleotides are TGCAGTGCTAGAGTCCGGGCCCGACAGGGGGGCTATGGCTACACCTTC. The rearrangement uses TRBV20-1 and TRBJ1-2, with TRBD1 matching 9 bases. The CDR3 has 16 residues. Germline CDR1 and CDR2: DFQATT and SNEGSKA (reference sequence). J gave up 4 bases and V 1 base, and 10 bases lay outside the gene matches.

J is TRBJ2-3 and V is TRBV10-3; TRBD2 might be the D (6 bases). Germline lookup yields CDR1 ENHRY and CDR2 SYGVKD. This CDR3 is 15 amino acids long. V lost 1 base and J 11 bases, leaving 19 bases between the germline ends. The CDR3 sequence: CAISEFGSGPPEQYF. The CDR3 DNA is TGTGCCATCAGTGAGTTTGGTAGCGGCCCTCCTGAGCAGTATTTT.

The rearrangement uses TRBV3-1 and TRBJ2-1; D call uncertain. This CDR3 spans 15 amino acids. V was shortened by 2 bases and J by 2 bases, with 10 bases between the two germline ends. From germline, CDR1 is LGHDT and CDR2 YNNKEL (reference sequence). The CDR3 here is CASSQSSGPYNEQFF. CDR3 bases: TGTGCCAGCAGCCAATCCTCCGGCCCCTACAATGAGCAGTTCTTC.

This clonotype was recorded many times. J is TRBJ2-5 and V is TRBV4-3, with 9 bases lining up with TRBD2. CDR1 LGHNA and CDR2 YSLEER come from the germline V gene. This CDR3 region has 17 residues. V shed 5 bases, J shed 2 bases, and the junction held 12 bases outside the gene matches. The CDR3 here is CASSRGPRLAGQETQYF. The CDR3, as DNA: TGCGCCAGCAGCAGGGGGCCCCGGCTAGCGGGACAAGAGACCCAGTACTTC.

This clonotype was counted between two and nine times. The rearrangement links TRBV7-9 to TRBJ2-7, with 8 bases identical to TRBD2. This CDR3 has 16 residues. J gave up 4 bases and V 3 bases, and 11 bases lay outside the gene matches. The germline gives CDR1 SEHNR, CDR2 FQNEAQ (reference sequence). Here the CDR3 DNA reads TGTGCCAGCAGCTTTGTAGGTAGCGGGGCAATTTACGAGCAGTACGTC. It yields the protein CASSFVGSGAIYEQYV.

Only a few counts were recorded for this clonotype. This chain links TRBV6-2 or TRBV6-3 with TRBJ2-1, with 7 bases lining up with TRBD1. This CDR3 contains 14 residues. Germline V gene sequence: CDR1 MNHEY, CDR2 SVGEGT. Germline trimming cut 6 bases from V and 9 bases from J; bases unmatched to any gene: 11. DNA for the CDR3: TGTGCCAGCAGGGTAGACAGGGTGACGGGTGAGCAGTTCTTC. Its translation: CASRVDRVTGEQFF.

This clonotype was picked up a small number of times. The chain uses TRBV3-1 and TRBJ2-7, with 10 bases aligning to TRBD1. Germline assignment: CDR1 LGHDT and CDR2 YNNKEL (reference sequence). V was clipped by 4 bases and J by 8 bases; unmatched bases: 5. CDR3 length: 13 amino acids. CDR3 protein: CASSPDRGRQQYV. In DNA form, the CDR3 reads TGTGCCAGCAGCCCCGACAGGGGGCGACAGCAGTACGTC.

The chain joins TRBV20-1 to TRBJ1-1; the D is unclear. The germline V gene has CDR1 DFQATT and CDR2 SNEGSKA (reference sequence). The CDR3 loop spans 13 amino acids. Trimming removed 5 bases from V and 2 bases from J, with 12 bases in between. The CDR3 DNA sequence: TGCAGTGCTGGAACTATGCCAAACACTGAAGCTTTCTTT. This translates into CSAGTMPNTEAFF.

This clonotype was found many times. The rearrangement joins TRBV7-2 to TRBJ2-7, with 11 bases matching TRBD2. The CDR3 runs to 15 residues. The germline V gene encodes CDR1 SGHTA and CDR2 FQGNSA. Losses at the gene ends were 5 bases for V and 2 bases for J; bases not matched to a gene: 5. CDR3 DNA sequence: TGTGCCAGCAGCGTGGGGACTAGCGGTGCCTACGAGCAGTACTTC. Protein: CASSVGTSGAYEQYF.